The clone carrying this T cell receptor beta chain was found many times. No antigen is known for it. The CDR3 length is 14 residues. Looked up from germline, CDR1 is LGHDT and CDR2 is YNNKEL (reference sequence). V was pared by 6 bases and J by 1 base, with 10 bases between. The data belong to a study of T cells after yellow fever vaccination. On the study more broadly: Where fractions had low cell numbers, libraries were prepared from them with the SMART-Seq v4 Ultra Low Input RNA kit.

Each CDR3 protein is one row after TCRdb ran MiXCR on the 5' RACE reads. The sample holds around 30,000 distinct CDR3 sequences, around 4.6% seen once. The study's findings and limits: Abundant clonotypes from the bulk population could contaminate FACS-sorted repertoires. Clones that expanded after primary vaccination mostly reappeared after the booster (roughly 97% CD4, roughly 87% CD8).

The chain combines TRBV3-1 with TRBJ2-1, with D perhaps TRBD2 (6 bases). The origin of this receptor is a man aged 25-40 years who received the YFV17D yellow fever vaccine. The sequences come from CD8+ T cells sorted from PBMCs, collected 10 days after the yellow fever booster vaccination. CDR3 DNA: TGTGCCAGCAGGGAGGCGGGGTCCTACAATGAGCAGTTCTTC. Protein product: CASREAGSYNEQFF.